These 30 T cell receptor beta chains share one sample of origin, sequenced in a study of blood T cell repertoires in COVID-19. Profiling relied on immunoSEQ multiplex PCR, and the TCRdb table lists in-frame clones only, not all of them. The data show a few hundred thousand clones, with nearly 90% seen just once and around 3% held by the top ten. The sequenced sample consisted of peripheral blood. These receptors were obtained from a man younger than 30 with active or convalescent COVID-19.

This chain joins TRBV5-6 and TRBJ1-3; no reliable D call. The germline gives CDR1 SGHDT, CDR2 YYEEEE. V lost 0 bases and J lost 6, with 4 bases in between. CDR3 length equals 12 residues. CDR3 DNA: TGTGCCAGCAGCTTGGGCGTAAACACCATATATTTT. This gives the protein CASSLGVNTIYF.

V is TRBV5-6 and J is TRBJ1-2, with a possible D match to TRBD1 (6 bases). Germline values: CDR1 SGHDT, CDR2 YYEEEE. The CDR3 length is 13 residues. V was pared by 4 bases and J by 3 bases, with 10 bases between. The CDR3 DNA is TGTGCCAGCAGCGCGGACAGTTACTATGGCTACACCTTC. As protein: CASSADSYYGYTF.

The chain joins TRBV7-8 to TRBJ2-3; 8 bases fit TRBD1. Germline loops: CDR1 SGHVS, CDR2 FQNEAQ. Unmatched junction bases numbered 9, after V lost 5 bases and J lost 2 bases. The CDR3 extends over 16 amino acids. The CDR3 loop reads CASSRPTGGTTDTQYF. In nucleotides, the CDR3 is TGTGCCAGCAGCCGACCTACAGGGGGGACCACAGATACGCAGTATTTT. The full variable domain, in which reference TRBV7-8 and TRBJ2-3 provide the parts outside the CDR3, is GAGVSQSPRYKVAKRGQDVALRCDPISGHVSLFWYQQALGQGPEFLTYFQNEAQLDKSGLPSDRFFAERPEGSVSTLKIQRTQQEDSAVYLCASSRPTGGTTDTQYFGPGTRLTVL.

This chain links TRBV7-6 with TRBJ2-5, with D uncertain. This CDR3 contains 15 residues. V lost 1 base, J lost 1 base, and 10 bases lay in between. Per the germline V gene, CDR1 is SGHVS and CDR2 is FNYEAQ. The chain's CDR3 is CASSLGPGRQETQYF. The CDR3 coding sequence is TGTGCCAGCAGCTTAGGACCGGGTCGCCAAGAGACCCAGTACTTC.

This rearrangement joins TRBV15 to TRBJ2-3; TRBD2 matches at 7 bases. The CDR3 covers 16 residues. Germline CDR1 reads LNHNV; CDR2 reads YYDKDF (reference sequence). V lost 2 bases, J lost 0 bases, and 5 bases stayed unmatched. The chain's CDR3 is CATSRPGLSSTDTQYF. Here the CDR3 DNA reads TGTGCCACCAGCAGACCGGGACTAAGTAGCACAGATACGCAGTATTTT.

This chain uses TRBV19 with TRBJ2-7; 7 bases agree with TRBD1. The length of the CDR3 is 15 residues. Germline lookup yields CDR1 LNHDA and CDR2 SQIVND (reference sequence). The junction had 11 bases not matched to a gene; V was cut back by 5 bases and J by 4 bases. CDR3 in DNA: TGTGCCAGTAGTCAGACGACAGGGTTTCGGTACGAGCAGTACTTC. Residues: CASSQTTGFRYEQYF.

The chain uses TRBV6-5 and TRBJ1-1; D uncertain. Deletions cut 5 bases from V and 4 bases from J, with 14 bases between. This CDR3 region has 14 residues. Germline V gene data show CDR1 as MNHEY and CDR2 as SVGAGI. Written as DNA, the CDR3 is TGTGCCAGCAGTCCCCGCTGGGAGGGCACTGAAGCTTTCTTT. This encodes CASSPRWEGTEAFF.

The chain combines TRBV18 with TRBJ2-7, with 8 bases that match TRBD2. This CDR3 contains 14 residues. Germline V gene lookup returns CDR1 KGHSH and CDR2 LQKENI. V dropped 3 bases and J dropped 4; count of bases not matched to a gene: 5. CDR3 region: CASSPGLVTYEQYF. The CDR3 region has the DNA TGTGCCAGCTCACCGGGACTAGTTACTTACGAGCAGTACTTC.

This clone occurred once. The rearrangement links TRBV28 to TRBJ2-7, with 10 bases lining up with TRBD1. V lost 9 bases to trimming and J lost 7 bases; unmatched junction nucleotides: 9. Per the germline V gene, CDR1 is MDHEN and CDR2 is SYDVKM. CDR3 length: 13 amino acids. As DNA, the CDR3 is TGTGCCAGTGGGGACAGGGGATCGTGGGAGCAGTACTTC. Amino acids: CASGDRGSWEQYF.

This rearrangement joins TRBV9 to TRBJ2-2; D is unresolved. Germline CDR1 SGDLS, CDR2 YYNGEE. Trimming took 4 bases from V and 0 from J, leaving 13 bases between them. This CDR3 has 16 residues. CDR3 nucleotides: TGTGCCAGCAGCACCAGACACAATCCGAACACCGGGGAGCTGTTTTTT. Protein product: CASSTRHNPNTGELFF.

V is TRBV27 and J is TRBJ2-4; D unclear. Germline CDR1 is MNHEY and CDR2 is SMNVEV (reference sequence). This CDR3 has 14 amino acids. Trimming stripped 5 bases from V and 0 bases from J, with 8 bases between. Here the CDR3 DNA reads TGTGCCAGCAGTCCAAATAGAGCCAAAAACATTCAGTACTTC. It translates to CASSPNRAKNIQYF.

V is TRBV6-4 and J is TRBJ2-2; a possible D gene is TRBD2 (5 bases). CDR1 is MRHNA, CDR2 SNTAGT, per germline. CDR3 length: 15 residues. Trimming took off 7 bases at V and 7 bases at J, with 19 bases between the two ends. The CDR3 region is CASKINPLGGGELFF. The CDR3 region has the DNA TGTGCCAGCAAAATTAACCCCCTTGGAGGCGGGGAGCTGTTTTTT.

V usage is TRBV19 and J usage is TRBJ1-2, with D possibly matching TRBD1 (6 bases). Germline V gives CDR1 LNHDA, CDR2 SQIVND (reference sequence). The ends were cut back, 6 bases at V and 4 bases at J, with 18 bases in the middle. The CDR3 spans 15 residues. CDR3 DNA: TGTGCCAGTAGCGGGACACTACAAGGAGGCTATGGCTACACCTTC. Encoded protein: CASSGTLQGGYGYTF.

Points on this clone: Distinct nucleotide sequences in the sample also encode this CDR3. DNA for the CDR3: TGTGCCAGCAGCTTAGGGCGGGGTAACACTGAAGCTTTCTTT. Its translation is CASSLGRGNTEAFF. This chain uses TRBV7-2 with TRBJ1-1; D not certain. Germline V gene sequence: CDR1 SGHTA, CDR2 FQGNSA. V dropped 1 base and J dropped 2 bases, with 8 bases sitting between them. The CDR3 is 14 residues long.

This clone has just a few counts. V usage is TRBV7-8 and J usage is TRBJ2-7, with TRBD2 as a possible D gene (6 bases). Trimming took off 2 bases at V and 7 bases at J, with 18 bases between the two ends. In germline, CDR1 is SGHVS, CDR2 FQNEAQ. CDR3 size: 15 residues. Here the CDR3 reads CASSLSGQARREQYF. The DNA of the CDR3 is TGTGCCAGCAGCTTAAGCGGGCAGGCGAGGAGGGAGCAGTACTTC.

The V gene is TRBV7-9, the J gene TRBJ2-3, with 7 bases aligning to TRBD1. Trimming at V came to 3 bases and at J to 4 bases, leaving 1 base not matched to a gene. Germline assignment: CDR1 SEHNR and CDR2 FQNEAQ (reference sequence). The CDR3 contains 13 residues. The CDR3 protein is CASSFTGADTQYF. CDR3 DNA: TGTGCCAGCAGCTTTACAGGGGCAGATACGCAGTATTTT.

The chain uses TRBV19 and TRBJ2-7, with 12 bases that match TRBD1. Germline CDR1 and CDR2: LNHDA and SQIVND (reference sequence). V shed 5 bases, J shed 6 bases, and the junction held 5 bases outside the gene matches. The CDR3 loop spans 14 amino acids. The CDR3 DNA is TGTGCCAGTAGTTCCGGGACAGGGGGCTTCGAGCAGTACTTC. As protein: CASSSGTGGFEQYF.

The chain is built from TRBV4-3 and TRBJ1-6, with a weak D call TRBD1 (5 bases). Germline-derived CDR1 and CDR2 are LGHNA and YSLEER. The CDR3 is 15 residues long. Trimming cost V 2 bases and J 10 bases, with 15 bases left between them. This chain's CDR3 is CASSQIGTGSSPLHF. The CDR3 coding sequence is TGCGCCAGCAGCCAAATAGGCACAGGCTCATCACCCCTCCACTTT.

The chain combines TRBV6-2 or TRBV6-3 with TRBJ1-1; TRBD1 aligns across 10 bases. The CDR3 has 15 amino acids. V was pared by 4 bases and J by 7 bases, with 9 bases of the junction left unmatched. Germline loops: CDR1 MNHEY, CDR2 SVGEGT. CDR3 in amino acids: CASSFPDRGSGEAFF. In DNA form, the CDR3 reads TGTGCCAGCAGTTTCCCGGACAGGGGGTCTGGTGAAGCTTTCTTT.

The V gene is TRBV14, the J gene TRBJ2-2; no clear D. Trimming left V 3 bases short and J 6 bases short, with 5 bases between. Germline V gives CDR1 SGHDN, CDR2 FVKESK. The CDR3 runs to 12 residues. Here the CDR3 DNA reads TGTGCCAGCAGCCAGAGATCCGGGGAGCTGTTTTTT. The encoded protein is CASSQRSGELFF.

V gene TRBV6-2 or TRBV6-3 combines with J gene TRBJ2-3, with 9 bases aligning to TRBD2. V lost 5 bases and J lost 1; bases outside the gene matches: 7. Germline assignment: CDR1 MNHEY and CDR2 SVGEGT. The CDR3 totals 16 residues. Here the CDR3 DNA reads TGTGCCAGCAGTCAATTTTCTAGCGGGGGCACAGATACGCAGTATTTT. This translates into CASSQFSSGGTDTQYF.

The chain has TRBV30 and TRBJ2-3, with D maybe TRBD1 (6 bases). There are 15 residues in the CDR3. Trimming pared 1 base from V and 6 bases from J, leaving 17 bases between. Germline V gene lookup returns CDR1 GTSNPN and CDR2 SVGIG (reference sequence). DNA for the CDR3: TGTGCCTGGAGTGCTTTAACCCACAGGGTTGATACGCAGTATTTT. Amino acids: CAWSALTHRVDTQYF.

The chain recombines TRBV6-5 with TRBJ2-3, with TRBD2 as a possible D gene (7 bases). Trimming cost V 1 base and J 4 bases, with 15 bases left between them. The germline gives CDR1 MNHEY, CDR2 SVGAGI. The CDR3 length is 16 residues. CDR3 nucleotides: TGTGCCAGCAGTTACTTTGGGAGGGGGGCATCAGATACGCAGTATTTT. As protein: CASSYFGRGASDTQYF.

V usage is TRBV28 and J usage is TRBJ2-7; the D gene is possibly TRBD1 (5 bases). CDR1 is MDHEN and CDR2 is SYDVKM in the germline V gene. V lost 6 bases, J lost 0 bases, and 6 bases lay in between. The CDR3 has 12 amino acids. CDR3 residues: CASRTDSYEQYF. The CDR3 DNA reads TGTGCCAGCAGGACAGACTCCTACGAGCAGTACTTC.

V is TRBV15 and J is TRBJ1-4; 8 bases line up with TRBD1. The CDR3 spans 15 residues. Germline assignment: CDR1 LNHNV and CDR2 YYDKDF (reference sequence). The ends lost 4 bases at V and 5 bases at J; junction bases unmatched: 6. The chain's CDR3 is CATSTRTGINEKLFF. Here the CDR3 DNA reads TGTGCCACCAGCACCAGGACAGGGATAAATGAAAAACTGTTTTTT.

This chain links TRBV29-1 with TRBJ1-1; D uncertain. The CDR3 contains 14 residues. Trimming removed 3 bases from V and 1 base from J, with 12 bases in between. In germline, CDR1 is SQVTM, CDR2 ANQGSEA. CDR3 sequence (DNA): TGCAGCGTTGATAACGGCGGAGGGAACACTGAAGCTTTCTTT. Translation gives CSVDNGGGNTEAFF.

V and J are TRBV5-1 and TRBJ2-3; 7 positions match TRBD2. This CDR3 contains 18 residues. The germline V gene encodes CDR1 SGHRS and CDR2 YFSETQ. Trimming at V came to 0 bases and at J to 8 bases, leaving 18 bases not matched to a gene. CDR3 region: CASSLAPGPGGGEATQYF. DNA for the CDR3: TGCGCCAGCAGCTTGGCCCCGGGGCCCGGGGGAGGGGAGGCTACGCAGTATTTT.

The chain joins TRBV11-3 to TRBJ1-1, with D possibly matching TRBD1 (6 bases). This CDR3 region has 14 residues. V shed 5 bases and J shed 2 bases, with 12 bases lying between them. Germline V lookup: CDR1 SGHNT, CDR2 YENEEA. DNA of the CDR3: TGTGCCAGCAGCCTACAGGGTACAAACACTGAAGCTTTCTTT. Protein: CASSLQGTNTEAFF.

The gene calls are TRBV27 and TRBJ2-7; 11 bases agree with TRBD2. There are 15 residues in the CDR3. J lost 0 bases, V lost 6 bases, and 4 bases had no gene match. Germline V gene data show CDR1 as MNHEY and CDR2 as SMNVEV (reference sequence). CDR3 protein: CASSRTSGYSYEQYF. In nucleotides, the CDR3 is TGTGCCAGCAGCCGGACTAGCGGGTACTCCTACGAGCAGTACTTC.

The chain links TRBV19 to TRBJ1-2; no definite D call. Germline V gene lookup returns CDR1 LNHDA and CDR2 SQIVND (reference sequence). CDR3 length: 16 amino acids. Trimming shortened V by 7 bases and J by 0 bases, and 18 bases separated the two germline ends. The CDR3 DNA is TGTGCCAGTAAGCGCAGCTCTCCCCCTTCTAACTATGGCTACACCTTC. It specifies CASKRSSPPSNYGYTF.